Presented here are 22 T cell receptor beta chains from one specimen sequenced in a study of early T cells in non-severe SARS-CoV-2 infection. TCRdb itself ran the 5' RACE reads through MiXCR, one entry per CDR3 protein. The table records about 60,000 distinct CDR3 sequences, 8% to 9.5% of them present only once. The sequenced material came from whole blood. The receptors derive from an adult who was a healthcare worker with PCR-confirmed SARS-CoV-2 infection or an uninfected control (not recorded which).

The chain employs TRBV20-1 and TRBJ1-1; no clear D. Germline-derived CDR1 and CDR2 are DFQATT and SNEGSKA (reference sequence). The CDR3 runs to 13 residues. V dropped 0 bases and J dropped 3 bases, with 8 bases sitting between them. The CDR3: CSARDSVDTEAFF. CDR3 bases: TGCAGTGCTAGAGATTCTGTGGACACTGAAGCTTTCTTT.

At least ten counts were recorded for this clonotype. This chain uses TRBV5-6 with TRBJ1-1; D remains ambiguous. This CDR3 is built from 13 residues. Germline V gene sequence: CDR1 SGHDT, CDR2 YYEEEE. Between the trimmed V and J ends, which lost 4 bases and 0 bases, there was a span of 7 bases. The chain's CDR3 is CASSPGLNTEAFF. CDR3 in DNA: TGTGCCAGCAGCCCGGGATTGAACACTGAAGCTTTCTTT.

This clonotype was observed many times. The chain joins TRBV20-1 to TRBJ2-5, with no clear D. V was clipped by 3 bases and J by 1 base, with 12 bases between them. CDR3 length: 14 residues. Germline CDR1 and CDR2: DFQATT and SNEGSKA (reference sequence). The chain's CDR3 is CSARPTEVQETQYF. CDR3 coding DNA: TGCAGTGCTAGGCCCACAGAGGTCCAAGAGACCCAGTACTTC.

This clonotype has at least ten counts. The chain combines TRBV27 with TRBJ1-2, with a possible D match to TRBD1 (6 bases). Germline V CDR1 and CDR2: MNHEY, SMNVEV (reference sequence). Trimming cost V 4 bases and J 4 bases, with 13 bases left between them. The CDR3 spans 14 residues. Here the CDR3 reads CASSSPGAGYGYTF. Written as DNA, the CDR3 is TGTGCCAGCAGTTCCCCAGGGGCCGGCTATGGCTACACCTTC.

This clonotype showed up just a few times. The chain joins TRBV6-1 to TRBJ1-1; D is ambiguous. CDR3 length: 11 residues. Trimming cost V 6 bases and J 0 bases, with 2 bases left between them. From germline, CDR1 is MNHNS and CDR2 SASEGT. The CDR3 sequence is CASRLNTEAFF. DNA for the CDR3: TGTGCCAGCAGGTTGAACACTGAAGCTTTCTTT.

This clonotype was found many times. The rearrangement joins TRBV7-2 to TRBJ2-1; 9 bases are a match to TRBD2. Germline V gene sequence: CDR1 SGHTA, CDR2 FQGNSA. V was pared by 8 bases and J by 1 base, with 15 bases of the junction left unmatched. The length of the CDR3 is 18 residues. This chain's CDR3 is CASGPHLGGRASYNEQFF. CDR3 DNA sequence: TGTGCCAGCGGCCCCCACCTTGGCGGGAGGGCTTCCTACAATGAGCAGTTCTTC.

J is TRBJ2-5 and V is TRBV10-3; 9 positions match TRBD2. This CDR3 comprises 14 residues. In germline, CDR1 is ENHRY, CDR2 SYGVKD. Trimming removed 3 bases from V and 5 bases from J; junction bases left unmatched: 4. CDR3 nucleotide sequence: TGTGCCATCAGTGACGCGGGAGGGGGGGAGACCCAGTACTTC. Its translation is CAISDAGGGETQYF.

The chain couples TRBV19 to TRBJ2-2; D remains ambiguous. Germline lookup yields CDR1 LNHDA and CDR2 SQIVND (reference sequence). The V and J ends lost 3 bases and 7 bases respectively, with 12 bases between them. CDR3 size: 14 residues. CDR3 residues: CASSILGTSGELFF. The CDR3 DNA reads as TGTGCCAGTAGTATCCTAGGAACGAGCGGGGAGCTGTTTTTT.

V gene TRBV11-2 combines with J gene TRBJ2-1, with 8 positions matching TRBD2. From germline, CDR1 is SGHAT and CDR2 FQNNGV. The junction had 8 bases not matched to a gene; V was cut back by 2 bases and J by 5 bases. The CDR3 consists of 16 residues. Written as DNA, the CDR3 is TGTGCCAGCAGCTTAAGGTCAGCGGGAGTAAACAATGAGCAGTTCTTC. Its protein is CASSLRSAGVNNEQFF. Looking up the rest from reference TRBV11-2 and TRBJ2-1 gives the full variable domain: EAGVAQSPRYKIIEKRQSVAFWCNPISGHATLYWYQQILGQGPKLLIQFQNNGVVDDSQLPKDRFSAERLKGVDSTLKIQPAKLEDSAVYLCASSLRSAGVNNEQFFGPGTRLTVL.

At least ten counts were recorded for this clonotype. V usage is TRBV29-1 and J usage is TRBJ2-1; 10 positions match TRBD2. In germline, CDR1 is SQVTM, CDR2 ANQGSEA. This CDR3 spans 16 amino acids. V was pared by 1 base and J by 4 bases, with 7 bases of the junction left unmatched. The CDR3 protein is CSVEGGLAGAYNEQFF. CDR3 in DNA: TGCAGCGTTGAAGGGGGGCTAGCGGGAGCTTACAATGAGCAGTTCTTC.

This clonotype was counted many times. The rearrangement links TRBV7-4 to TRBJ1-3; TRBD1 matches at 9 bases. Germline V gives CDR1 SGHVT, CDR2 SQSDAQ. The CDR3 consists of 15 residues. V lost 4 bases, J lost 8 bases, and 9 bases stayed unmatched. The CDR3 reads CASSSTGTGLDTIYF. In DNA form, the CDR3 reads TGTGCCAGCAGCTCCACCGGGACAGGGCTGGACACCATATATTTT.

With regard to this clonotype: With a much larger clone just one base away, this may be a read error. The CDR3 bases are TGTGCCAGCAGCTCAGACAGGATCACAGATACGCAGTATTTT. Translated: CASSSDRITDTQYF. The V and J genes are TRBV7-2 and TRBJ2-3; D is perhaps TRBD1 (6 bases). The CDR3 has 14 amino acids. The V end was cut by 4 bases, the J end by 2 bases, with 10 bases between. Germline CDR1 and CDR2: SGHTA and FQGNSA.

This clonotype has only a few counts. The V call is TRBV2, the J call TRBJ2-2, with D perhaps TRBD1 (5 bases). Germline V gene data show CDR1 as SNHLY and CDR2 as FYNNEI. V lost 0 bases to trimming and J lost 1 base, with 9 bases between them. The CDR3 is 16 residues long. CDR3 residues: CASSEAAGKNTGELFF. Here the CDR3 DNA reads TGTGCCAGCAGTGAAGCGGCAGGGAAGAACACCGGGGAGCTGTTTTTT. Supplemented by reference TRBV2 and TRBJ2-2, the full variable domain reads EPEVTQTPSHQVTQMGQEVILRCVPISNHLYFYWYRQILGQKVEFLVSFYNNEISEKSEIFDDQFSVERPDGSNFTLKIRSTKLEDSAMYFCASSEAAGKNTGELFFGEGSRLTVL.

Ten or more counts support this clonotype. The rearrangement uses TRBV11-2 and TRBJ1-3; a weak D match, TRBD1 (6 bases). Germline values: CDR1 SGHAT, CDR2 FQNNGV. Trimming shortened V by 5 bases and J by 0 bases, and 11 bases separated the two germline ends. The CDR3 length is 15 residues. The CDR3 nucleotides read TGTGCCAGCAGCACAGGACAGCACTCTGGAAACACCATATATTTT. This sequence encodes CASSTGQHSGNTIYF.

This clonotype was counted a few times. This sequence joins TRBV27 and TRBJ1-4, with D perhaps TRBD1 (5 bases). CDR3 length equals 17 residues. From germline, CDR1 is MNHEY and CDR2 SMNVEV (reference sequence). V dropped 4 bases and J dropped 0 bases, with 15 bases sitting between them. CDR3 protein: CASSYTGLTATNEKLFF. The CDR3 DNA is TGTGCCAGCAGTTACACGGGACTTACAGCAACTAATGAAAAACTGTTTTTT.

This clonotype was counted only a few times. This rearrangement joins TRBV28 to TRBJ2-7, with D unclear. Looked up from germline, CDR1 is MDHEN and CDR2 is SYDVKM. This CDR3 is built from 16 residues. V lost 5 bases and J lost 2, with 19 bases in between. Here the CDR3 reads CASSPPTVEITYEQYF. As DNA, the CDR3 is TGTGCCAGCAGTCCCCCAACAGTGGAAATTACCTACGAGCAGTACTTC.

This clonotype occurred many times. The chain employs TRBV12-3 or TRBV12-4 and TRBJ1-1; D unclear. The V gene lost 4 bases and the J gene lost 3 bases, with 15 bases spanning the gap. The CDR3 is 15 residues long. CDR3 sequence (DNA): TGTGCCAGCAGTTCTAAGTCTTCGGTGGACACTGAAGCTTTCTTT. It specifies CASSSKSSVDTEAFF.

At least ten counts were recorded for this clonotype. The chain employs TRBV28 and TRBJ1-5, with 8 bases identical to TRBD1. Germline-derived CDR1 and CDR2 are MDHEN and SYDVKM. V gave up 1 base and J gave up 3 bases; unmatched junction bases: 8. CDR3 size: 17 residues. The CDR3 DNA is TGTGCCAGCAGTTTATCTGGGGCGACAGGGGACAATCAGCCCCAGCATTTT. Its protein is CASSLSGATGDNQPQHF.

This chain joins TRBV7-2 and TRBJ2-7; TRBD2 matches 10 bases. V lost 3 bases to trimming and J lost 1 base; unmatched junction nucleotides: 0. Germline V gene sequence: CDR1 SGHTA, CDR2 FQGNSA. The CDR3 runs 14 residues. The CDR3 sequence: CASSLGLASYEQYF. In DNA, the CDR3 is TGTGCCAGCAGCTTGGGACTAGCGTCCTACGAGCAGTACTTC.

The chain joins TRBV20-1 to TRBJ1-2; D remains unclear. CDR1 DFQATT and CDR2 SNEGSKA come from the germline V gene (reference sequence). The CDR3 has 12 amino acids. The ends were cut back, 7 bases at V and 7 bases at J, with 16 bases in the middle. The CDR3 here is CSEEGMSFGYTF. The CDR3 DNA sequence: TGCAGTGAGGAGGGAATGAGTTTTGGCTACACCTTC.

The J gene is TRBJ2-1, the V gene TRBV19; D could derive from TRBD1 or TRBD2 (6 bases each). The CDR3 runs to 16 residues. Per germline, CDR1 LNHDA and CDR2 SQIVND (reference sequence). The V gene lost 4 bases and the J gene lost 3 bases, with 16 bases spanning the gap. In DNA form, the CDR3 reads TGTGCCAGTAGTACCAAGACAGGAGGGTACTACAATGAGCAGTTCTTC. Protein product: CASSTKTGGYYNEQFF.

In its sample, this clonotype was seen many times. CDR3 loop: CASSSYLDEQFF. The CDR3 bases are TGTGCCAGCAGCTCCTACTTGGATGAGCAGTTCTTC. The chain carries TRBV7-9 and TRBJ2-1; D is uncertain. Germline V gene lookup returns CDR1 SEHNR and CDR2 FQNEAQ (reference sequence). V lost 4 bases and J 8 bases, leaving 9 bases between the germline ends. The CDR3 spans 12 residues.